Listed below are T cell receptor beta chains from one sample, sequenced in a study of technical replicates of blood from a handful of donors. Using immunoSEQ multiplex PCR, the repertoire was profiled, and TCRdb retains in-frame clones only, with some absent. The repertoire holds approximately 75,000 clones, with 97% as singletons. The sample taken for sequencing was T cells isolated from PBMCs. The receptors here all came from a human donor in good health. Each CDR3 is given with its conserved first and last residue. The D gene is left open where the match is weak. Rows may omit the clone size; those that give it use once, few, many or a size class.

CATNPATEAAANYGYTF	TGTGCCACCAATCCCGCGACGGAGGCCGCAGCTAACTATGGCTACACCTTC	TRBJ1-2	TRBV11-3	NA	NA
CASSDRGLYEQYF	TGTGCCAGCAGCGACAGGGGCCTATACGAGCAGTACTTC	TRBJ2-7	TRBV6-5	TRBD1	NA
CASSDSGGQSEAFF	TGTGCCAGCAGTGACTCGGGAGGACAATCTGAAGCTTTCTTT	TRBJ1-1	TRBV6-4	NA	NA
CAISTDSAYNEQFF	TGTGCCATCAGCACGGACAGCGCCTACAATGAGCAGTTCTTC	TRBJ2-1	TRBV10-3	NA	NA
CASSTNMQKTQYF	TGTGCCAGTAGTACCAACATGCAAAAGACCCAGTACTTC	TRBJ2-5	TRBV19	NA	once
CASSPTGWQGGELFF	TGTGCCAGCAGCCCAACAGGATGGCAAGGTGGGGAGCTGTTTTTT	TRBJ2-2	TRBV7-9	NA	NA
CASKDRGSNEQYF	TGTGCCAGCAAAGACAGGGGGAGCAACGAGCAGTACTTC	TRBJ2-7	TRBV6-1	TRBD1	NA
CASSVGFLEDEQFF	TGTGCCAGCAGCGTAGGTTTTTTAGAAGATGAGCAGTTCTTC	TRBJ2-1	TRBV9	NA	once
CASSFIGGGHGYTF	TGTGCCAGCAGTTTTATCGGAGGCGGGCATGGCTACACCTTC	TRBJ1-2	TRBV28	NA	NA
CAWRVPGKRWTEAFF	TGTGCCTGGAGGGTTCCGGGGAAGAGATGGACTGAAGCTTTCTTT	TRBJ1-1	TRBV30	NA	few
CSVALPSSASGSRETQYF	TGCAGCGTTGCCCTTCCCTCATCGGCTAGCGGGAGTCGGGAGACCCAGTACTTC	TRBJ2-5	TRBV29-1	TRBD2	NA
CAWTRGLLNEKLFF	TGTGCCTGGACCAGGGGGCTACTCAATGAAAAACTGTTTTTT	TRBJ1-4	TRBV30	TRBD1	NA
CATSELYTDTQYF	TGTGCCACCAGCGAGTTGTACACAGATACGCAGTATTTT	TRBJ2-3	TRBV15	NA	once
CASSSGTRGETQYF	TGCGCCAGCAGTTCGGGGACAAGAGGGGAGACCCAGTACTTC	TRBJ2-5	TRBV23-1	NA	once
CASSMWTTDIGNIQYF	TGTGCCAGTAGTATGTGGACAACCGATATAGGGAACATTCAGTACTTC	TRBJ2-4	TRBV19	NA	NA
CASSVVPLAGALYTDTQYF	TGTGCCAGCAGCGTAGTACCCCTCGCGGGAGCGCTTTACACAGATACGCAGTATTTT	TRBJ2-3	TRBV9	TRBD2	NA
CASSQDSGDLNYGYTF	TGTGCCAGCAGCCAAGATTCAGGGGACCTTAACTATGGCTACACCTTC	TRBJ1-2	TRBV14	NA	NA
CASSQGLLGGGADTQYF	TGCGCCAGCAGCCAGGGTTTATTAGGGGGGGGAGCAGATACGCAGTATTTT	TRBJ2-3	TRBV5-1	NA	NA
CASSSTRQGVWNEQYF	TGTGCCAGCAGTTCCACCCGACAGGGAGTGTGGAACGAGCAGTACTTC	TRBJ2-7	TRBV28	TRBD1	NA
CASSQILVINYGYTF	TGCGCCAGCAGCCAAATTTTAGTTATTAACTATGGCTACACCTTC	TRBJ1-2	TRBV4-1	NA	NA
CASSTSGTAGNTIYF	TGCGCCAGCAGCACCTCAGGGACAGCTGGAAACACCATATATTTT	TRBJ1-3	TRBV5-1	TRBD1	NA
CASSAGGVTETQYF	TGTGCCAGTAGTGCGGGGGGAGTGACGGAGACCCAGTACTTC	TRBJ2-5	TRBV19	TRBD2	NA
CASRTHGDSTETQYF	TGCGCCAGCAGGACGCATGGGGACAGCACAGAGACCCAGTACTTC	TRBJ2-5	TRBV5-1	TRBD1	NA
CASSYSFAQGVNEQFF	TGTGCCAGCAGTTACTCGTTTGCTCAGGGGGTAAATGAGCAGTTCTTC	TRBJ2-1	TRBV6-5	TRBD1	once
CASSISPETQYF	TGTGCCAGTAGTATCTCTCCAGAGACCCAGTACTTC	TRBJ2-5	TRBV19	NA	NA
CASSSWTSGGYTGELFF	TGTGCCAGCAGCTCCTGGACTAGCGGGGGGTACACCGGGGAGCTGTTTTTT	TRBJ2-2	TRBV11-2	TRBD2	NA
CSIPQGIGQFF	TGCAGTATACCACAGGGGATCGGGCAGTTCTTC	TRBJ2-1	TRBV20-1	TRBD1	NA
CASSLNRILNEKLFF	TGTGCCAGCAGCTTAAACAGAATTCTAAATGAAAAACTGTTTTTT	TRBJ1-4	TRBV7-8	NA	NA
CASSPVFSGTEAFF	TGCGCCAGCAGCCCCGTATTCAGCGGCACTGAAGCTTTCTTT	TRBJ1-1	TRBV5-1	NA	NA
CASSSPTLAYEQYF	TGTGCCAGCAGCTCCCCCACTCTAGCGTACGAGCAGTACTTC	TRBJ2-7	TRBV7-9	NA	NA
CASSPGGTGADTQYF	TGTGCCAGCAGCCCTGGGGGGACAGGGGCAGATACGCAGTATTTT	TRBJ2-3	TRBV28	TRBD1	few
CASTHPTGDEQYF	TGTGCCAGCACCCACCCTACAGGGGACGAGCAGTACTTC	TRBJ2-7	TRBV2	TRBD1	NA
CAISETQGAGYTF	TGTGCCATCAGTGAGACCCAGGGCGCTGGCTACACCTTC	TRBJ1-2	TRBV10-3	NA	NA
CASSLRDRTYGYTF	TGCGCCAGCAGCTTGAGGGACAGGACCTATGGCTACACCTTC	TRBJ1-2	TRBV5-1	TRBD1	NA
CAIQRVNTEAFF	TGTGCCATCCAGCGGGTGAACACTGAAGCTTTCTTT	TRBJ1-1	TRBV28	NA	NA
CASSFTGPTYEQYF	TGTGCCAGCAGTTTTACAGGGCCTACCTACGAGCAGTACTTC	TRBJ2-7	TRBV28	NA	NA
CASSLAGQGYGYTF	TGTGCCAGCAGCTTAGCGGGACAGGGCTATGGCTACACCTTC	TRBJ1-2	TRBV11-3	TRBD1	once
CASRAGQGPRGYTF	TGTGCCAGCAGAGCGGGACAGGGACCGCGGGGCTACACCTTC	TRBJ1-2	TRBV6-1	TRBD1	NA
CASSFSPGGSYEQYF	TGTGCCAGCAGTTTTAGTCCGGGGGGTAGCTACGAGCAGTACTTC	TRBJ2-7	TRBV27	TRBD2	NA
CASSEYLRNWGPDEKLFF	TGTGCCAGCAGTGAGTACTTGAGGAACTGGGGCCCCGACGAAAAACTGTTTTTT	TRBJ1-4	TRBV6-1	NA	NA
CASSLIFGRSSYEQYF	TGTGCCAGCTCACTTATCTTCGGGAGGAGCTCCTACGAGCAGTACTTC	TRBJ2-7	TRBV18	TRBD2	NA
CASGGNSNQPQHF	TGTGCCAGCGGGGGGAATAGCAATCAGCCCCAGCATTTT	TRBJ1-5	TRBV9	NA	few
CASSDSLENTEAFF	TGTGCCAGCAGTGACTCGTTAGAGAACACTGAAGCTTTCTTT	TRBJ1-1	TRBV6-4	NA	NA
CASSLRGSYEQYF	TGTGCCAGCAGCTTGCGGGGAAGCTACGAGCAGTACTTC	TRBJ2-7	TRBV11-2	NA	NA
CASSFEQGGGQFF	TGTGCCAGCAGCTTTGAACAGGGGGGCGGGCAGTTCTTC	TRBJ2-1	TRBV7-8	TRBD1	NA
CASSEPQVSSYEQYF	TGTGCCAGCAGTGAACCACAGGTGAGCTCCTACGAGCAGTACTTC	TRBJ2-7	TRBV6-1	NA	NA
CASSFTGGTPPYTF	TGTGCCAGCAGCTTTACAGGGGGTACGCCGCCTTACACCTTC	TRBJ1-2	TRBV5-4	TRBD1	NA